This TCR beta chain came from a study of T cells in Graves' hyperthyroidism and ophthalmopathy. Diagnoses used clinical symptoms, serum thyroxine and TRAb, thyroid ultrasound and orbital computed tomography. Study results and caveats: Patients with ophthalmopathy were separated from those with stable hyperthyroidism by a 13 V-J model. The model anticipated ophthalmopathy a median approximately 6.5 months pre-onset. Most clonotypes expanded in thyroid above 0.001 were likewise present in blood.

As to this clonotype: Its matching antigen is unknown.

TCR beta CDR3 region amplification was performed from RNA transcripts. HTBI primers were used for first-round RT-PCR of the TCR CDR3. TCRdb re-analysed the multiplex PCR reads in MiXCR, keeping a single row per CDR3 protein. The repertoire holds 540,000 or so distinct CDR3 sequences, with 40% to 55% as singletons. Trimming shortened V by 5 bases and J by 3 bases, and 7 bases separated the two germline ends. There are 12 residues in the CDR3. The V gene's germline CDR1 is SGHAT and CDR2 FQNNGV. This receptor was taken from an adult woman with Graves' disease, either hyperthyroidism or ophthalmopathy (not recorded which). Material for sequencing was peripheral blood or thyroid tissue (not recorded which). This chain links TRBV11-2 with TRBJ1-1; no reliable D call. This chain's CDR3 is CASSEDDTEAFF. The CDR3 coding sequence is TGTGCCAGCAGCGAAGACGACACTGAAGCTTTCTTT.